This note documents a single TCR beta chain sequence. Its antigen is unknown. The data belong to a study of shared clonotypes between healthy human individuals. Overall study results and limits: Estimated richness values were generally larger in naive subsets than in memory subsets. Clonotypes which were not shared had lower generation probabilities than clonotypes that all four donors shared. It was the few donors that limited the genetic and exposure-history diversity represented.

Sequencing was performed with immunoSEQ multiplex PCR; in TCRdb, only in-frame clones are kept and a portion is missing. The sample lists around 1.9 million clones; around 93% were seen once. Terminally differentiated effector memory CD45RA+ cells were left out of the naive CD8 fraction, which was CD45RO-negative and positively selected for CCR7. V was clipped by 5 bases and J by 0 bases, with 12 bases between them. The CDR3 has 14 amino acids. Germline CDR1 is SGHNT and CDR2 is YYREEE (reference sequence). The sequenced sample consisted of naive CD8+ T cells from PBMCs. The chain carries TRBV5-4 and TRBJ2-7, with D tentatively TRBD1 (6 bases). The source is a man in his late teens or twenties in good health. Some clones in this sample may be carry-over from other donors' samples. CDR3 bases: TGTGCCAGCAGTTCAATGGACAGCTCCTACGAGCAGTACTTC. Translated, it gives CASSSMDSSYEQYF.